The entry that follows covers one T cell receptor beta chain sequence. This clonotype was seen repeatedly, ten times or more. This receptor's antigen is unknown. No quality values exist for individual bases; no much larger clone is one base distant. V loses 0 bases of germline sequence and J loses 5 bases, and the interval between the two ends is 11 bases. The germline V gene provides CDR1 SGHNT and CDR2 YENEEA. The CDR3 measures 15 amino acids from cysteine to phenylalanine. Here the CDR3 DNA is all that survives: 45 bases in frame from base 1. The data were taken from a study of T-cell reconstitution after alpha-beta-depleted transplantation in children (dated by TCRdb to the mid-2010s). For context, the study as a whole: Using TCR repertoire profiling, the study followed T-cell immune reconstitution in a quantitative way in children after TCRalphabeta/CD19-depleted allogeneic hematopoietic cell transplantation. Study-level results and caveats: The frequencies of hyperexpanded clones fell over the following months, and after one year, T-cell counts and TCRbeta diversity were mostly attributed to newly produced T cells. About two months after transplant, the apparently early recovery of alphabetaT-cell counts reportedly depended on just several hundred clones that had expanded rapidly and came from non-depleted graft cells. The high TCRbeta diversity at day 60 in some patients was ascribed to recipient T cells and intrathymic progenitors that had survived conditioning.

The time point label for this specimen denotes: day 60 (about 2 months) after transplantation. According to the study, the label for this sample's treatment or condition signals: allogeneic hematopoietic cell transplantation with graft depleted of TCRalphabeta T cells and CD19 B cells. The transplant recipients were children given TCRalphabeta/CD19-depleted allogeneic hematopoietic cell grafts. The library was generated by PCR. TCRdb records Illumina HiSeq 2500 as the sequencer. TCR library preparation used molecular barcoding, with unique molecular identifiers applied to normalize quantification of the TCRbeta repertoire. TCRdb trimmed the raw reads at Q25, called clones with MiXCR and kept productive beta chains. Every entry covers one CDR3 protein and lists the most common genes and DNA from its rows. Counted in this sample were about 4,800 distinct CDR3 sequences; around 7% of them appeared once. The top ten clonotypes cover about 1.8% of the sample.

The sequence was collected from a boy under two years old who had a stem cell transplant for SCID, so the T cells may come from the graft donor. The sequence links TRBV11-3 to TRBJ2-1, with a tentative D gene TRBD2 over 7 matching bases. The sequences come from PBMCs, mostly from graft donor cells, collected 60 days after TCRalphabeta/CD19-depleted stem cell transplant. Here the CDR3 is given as CASSLDRGGHNEQFF. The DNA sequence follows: TGTGCCAGCAGCTTAGACAGGGGAGGGCACAATGAGCAGTTCTTC.